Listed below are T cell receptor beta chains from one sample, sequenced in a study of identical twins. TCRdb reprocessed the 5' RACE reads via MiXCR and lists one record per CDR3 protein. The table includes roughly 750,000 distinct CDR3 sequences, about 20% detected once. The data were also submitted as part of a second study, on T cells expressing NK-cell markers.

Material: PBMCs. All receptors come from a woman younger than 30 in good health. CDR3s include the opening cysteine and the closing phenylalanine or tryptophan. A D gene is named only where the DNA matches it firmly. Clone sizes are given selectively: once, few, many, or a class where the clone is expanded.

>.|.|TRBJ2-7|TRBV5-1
TGCGCCAGCAGCAACGCGCGAGGGGTTACCTACGAGCAGTACTTC
CASSNARGVTYEQYF
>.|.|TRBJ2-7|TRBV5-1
TGCGCCAGCAGCTCCATGTGGGGCTACGAGCAGTACTTC
CASSSMWGYEQYF
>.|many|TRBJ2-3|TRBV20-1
TGCAGTGCCACCGACGCTACGGATACGCAGTATTTT
CSATDATDTQYF
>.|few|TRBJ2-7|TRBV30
TGTGCCTGGAGTGCGGACAGACCCTACGAGCAGTACTTC
CAWSADRPYEQYF
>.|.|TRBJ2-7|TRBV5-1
TGCGCCAGCAGCATGGGGGAGTCCCCGTTCGAGCAGTACTTC
CASSMGESPFEQYF
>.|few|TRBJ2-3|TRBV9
TGTGCCAGCAGCCCCGGGGTCTTTACAGATACGCAGTATTTT
CASSPGVFTDTQYF
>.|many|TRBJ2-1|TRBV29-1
TGCAGCGCGCAAGAGGGGTACGCCTACAATGAGCAGTTCTTC
CSAQEGYAYNEQFF
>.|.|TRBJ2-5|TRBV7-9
TGTGCCAGCAGCTTCCAAGGGTGGGATGAGACCCAGTACTTC
CASSFQGWDETQYF
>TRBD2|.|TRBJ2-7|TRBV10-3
TGTGCCATCAGTGACCCGGGACTAGCGGGAGTCGGAGCCTACGAGCAGTACTTC
CAISDPGLAGVGAYEQYF
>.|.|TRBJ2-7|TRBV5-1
TGCGCCAGCAGCTTGGGAAAGCACCGGAACTACGAGCAGTACTTC
CASSLGKHRNYEQYF
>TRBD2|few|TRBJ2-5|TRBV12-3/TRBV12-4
TGTGCCAGCAGGGGGGCGGGGGGACAAGAGACCCAGTACTTC
CASRGAGGQETQYF
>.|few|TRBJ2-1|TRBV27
TGTGCCAGCACGGTACAGGGTGGTGAGCAGTTCTTC
CASTVQGGEQFF
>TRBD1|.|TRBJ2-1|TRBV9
TGTGCCAGCAGCGGGGGACAGGACCGATACAATGAGCAGTTCTTC
CASSGGQDRYNEQFF
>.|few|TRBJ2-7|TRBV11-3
TGTGCCAGCAGCACAGGGGCGGGGCAGGAAACCTACGAGCAGTACTTC
CASSTGAGQETYEQYF
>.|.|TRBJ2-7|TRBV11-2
TGTGCCAGCAGCTTGGAGCACTCCTACGAGCAGTACTTC
CASSLEHSYEQYF
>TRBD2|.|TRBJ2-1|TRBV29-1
TGCAGCGTTGAGGGACTAGCACCCAATGAGCAGTTCTTC
CSVEGLAPNEQFF
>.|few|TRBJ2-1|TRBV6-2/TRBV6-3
TGTGCCAGCAGTCAAAAGACGGTACTCTACAATGAGCAGTTCTTC
CASSQKTVLYNEQFF
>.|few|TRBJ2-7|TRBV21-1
TGTGCCAGCAGCAAAATCGCCGGGACAGGGATATACGAGCAGTACTTC
CASSKIAGTGIYEQYF
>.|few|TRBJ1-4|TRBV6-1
TGTGCCAGCAGACGATATGAGGGGGCTAATGAAAAACTGTTTTTT
CASRRYEGANEKLFF
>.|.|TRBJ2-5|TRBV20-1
TGCAGTGCTAGAGTTGCGTCCCCGGTAGAGACCCAGTACTTC
CSARVASPVETQYF
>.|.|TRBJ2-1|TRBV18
TGTGCCAGCTCACCAATGGCCCGCTCCTACAATGAGCAGTTCTTC
CASSPMARSYNEQFF
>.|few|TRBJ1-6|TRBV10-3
TGTGCCATCAGGCGGACGTTAATAGATTCACCCCTCCACTTT
CAIRRTLIDSPLHF
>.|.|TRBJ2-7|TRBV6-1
TGTGCCAGCAGTGGAGGACTCTGGGGCTCCTACGAGCAGTACTTC
CASSGGLWGSYEQYF
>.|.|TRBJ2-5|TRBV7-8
TGTGCCAGCAGCTTCAATGCTGGGACTCCTGGGGAGACCCAGTACTTC
CASSFNAGTPGETQYF
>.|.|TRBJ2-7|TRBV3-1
TGTGCCAGCAGCCAAGGCAGTTTTTCAGCCTACGAGCAGTACTTC
CASSQGSFSAYEQYF
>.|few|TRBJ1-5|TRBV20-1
TGCAGTGCTAGCCGGGCTGAGGGTTCGAATCAGCCCCAGCATTTT
CSASRAEGSNQPQHF
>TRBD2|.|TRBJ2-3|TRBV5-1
TGCGCCAGCAGCTTGGCCTCCGGGAGGACAGATACGCAGTATTTT
CASSLASGRTDTQYF
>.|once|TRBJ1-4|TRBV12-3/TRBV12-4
TGTGCCAGCAGGGCTCGACCCAAGGGTGGAGAACTGTTTTTT
CASRARPKGGELFF
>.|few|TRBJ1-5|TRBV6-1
TGTGCCAGCAGTAGAGGACAGCTATATCAGCCCCAGCATTTT
CASSRGQLYQPQHF
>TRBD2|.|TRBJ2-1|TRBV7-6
TGTGCCAGCAGCACCCTAGCGGATCCATACAATGAGCAGTTCTTC
CASSTLADPYNEQFF
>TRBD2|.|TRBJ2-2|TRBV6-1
TGTGCCAGCAGATTGCTAGCGGGAGTGAGCGGGGAGCTGTTTTTT
CASRLLAGVSGELFF
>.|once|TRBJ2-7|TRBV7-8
TGTGCCAGCAGCCCCCGACTTACAGCTACCTACGAGCAGTACTTC
CASSPRLTATYEQYF
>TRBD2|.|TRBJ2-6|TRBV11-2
TGTGCCAGCAGCTTAAAAAGACAGCGGGAGGCGCCCTCTGGGGCCAACGTCCTGACTTTC
CASSLKRQREAPSGANVLTF
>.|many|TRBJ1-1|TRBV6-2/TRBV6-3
TGTGCCAGCAGAGACAGTATAGAAGCTTTCTTT
CASRDSIEAFF
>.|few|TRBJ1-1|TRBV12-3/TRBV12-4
TGTGCCAGCAGTGGAGGTTACATGAACACTGAAGCTTTCTTT
CASSGGYMNTEAFF
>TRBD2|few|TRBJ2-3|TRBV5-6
TGTGCCAGCAGCTCGGGACTAGCGGGGCCAGATACGCAGTATTTT
CASSSGLAGPDTQYF
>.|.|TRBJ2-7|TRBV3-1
TGTGCCAGCAGCCAAGCTCGGGTAGCCTACGAGCAGTACTTC
CASSQARVAYEQYF
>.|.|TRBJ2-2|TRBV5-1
TGCGCCAGCAGCCACCAGGGAACCGGGGAGCTGTTTTTT
CASSHQGTGELFF
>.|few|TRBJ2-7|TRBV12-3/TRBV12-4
TGTGCCAGCAGTACGGACTCCCACTACGAGCAGTACTTC
CASSTDSHYEQYF
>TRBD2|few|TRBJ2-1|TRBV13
TGTGCCAGCAGCTCGGGTGGGGCGGGAGAGATCCACGGTGAGCAGTTCTTC
CASSSGGAGEIHGEQFF
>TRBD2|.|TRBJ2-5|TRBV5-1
TGCGCCAGCAGCTGGGGACTAGCAGATATCCAAGAGACCCAGTACTTC
CASSWGLADIQETQYF
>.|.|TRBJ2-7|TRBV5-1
TGCGCCAGCAGCTTGGAAAGGGCCGACGAGCAGTACTTC
CASSLERADEQYF
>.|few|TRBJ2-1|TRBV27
TGTGCCAGCAGTTTAAAGCGCGGTGACAGGAACACCTACAATGAGCAGTTCTTC
CASSLKRGDRNTYNEQFF
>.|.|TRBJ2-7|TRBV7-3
TGTGCCAGCAGCCCCCAGGGAGACCATACCTACGAGCAGTACTTC
CASSPQGDHTYEQYF
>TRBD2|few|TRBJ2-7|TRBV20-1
TGCAGTGCTAGTGCTAGCGGGACGACGTCCTACGAGCAGTACTTC
CSASASGTTSYEQYF
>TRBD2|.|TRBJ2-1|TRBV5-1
TGCGCCAGCAGCTTTGGGGTCACTAGCGGGCGAGGCGATGAGCAGTTCTTC
CASSFGVTSGRGDEQFF
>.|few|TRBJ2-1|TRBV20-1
TGCAGTGCTAGAATGGGGGCCTTTGAGCAGTTCTTC
CSARMGAFEQFF
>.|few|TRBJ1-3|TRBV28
TGTGCCAGCAGCTCCGGGACTCCTGGAAACACCATATATTTT
CASSSGTPGNTIYF
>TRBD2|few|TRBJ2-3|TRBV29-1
TGCAGCGTTGCCGTCAGCGGGCGTGGGGGGGGTACGCAGTATTTT
CSVAVSGRGGGTQYF
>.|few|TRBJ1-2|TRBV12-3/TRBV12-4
TGTGCCAGCAGTTTTCAAGATGGCTACACCTTC
CASSFQDGYTF
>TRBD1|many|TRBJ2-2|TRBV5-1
TGCGCCAGCAGCTTACGGACAGGGACGAACACCGGGGAGCTGTTTTTT
CASSLRTGTNTGELFF
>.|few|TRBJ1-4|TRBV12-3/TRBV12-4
TGTGCCAGCAGTCTTAGACCGCGTGGACTGTTTTTT
CASSLRPRGLFF
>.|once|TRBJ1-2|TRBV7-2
TGTGCCAGCAGCTTAAAAATGGCAGCTAACTATGGCTACACCTTC
CASSLKMAANYGYTF
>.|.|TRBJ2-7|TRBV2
TGTGCCAGCAGTTGGGACTCCTCTGCCTCCTACGAGCAGTACTTC
CASSWDSSASYEQYF
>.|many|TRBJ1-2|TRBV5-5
TGTGCCAGCAGCTTGGCCAGGGACACCTACTATGGCTACACCTTC
CASSLARDTYYGYTF
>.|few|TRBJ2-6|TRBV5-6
TGTGCCAGCAGCTTTCGAGCGATTGGGGCCAACGTCCTGACTTTC
CASSFRAIGANVLTF